These 16 T cell receptor beta chains were sequenced from one sample in a study of CD8 T cells in ankylosing spondylitis. MiXCR was run by TCRdb on the 5' RACE reads, yielding one entry per CDR3 protein. Among about 31,000 distinct CDR3 sequences listed, approximately 7.1% were seen once. Sequenced: blood, either unsorted or a sorted T cell fraction (not recorded which). Every receptor here comes from a male donor with ankylosing spondylitis or in good health (not recorded which).

This chain joins TRBV7-1 and TRBJ2-7; no definite D call. TRBV7-1 is recorded as an ORF, its role being uncertain. V lost 3 bases, J lost 6 bases, and 6 bases lay in between. CDR3 length: 11 amino acids. CDR3 region: CASSSFSEQYF. The CDR3 DNA reads TGTGCCAGCAGCTCCTTCTCCGAGCAGTACTTC.

The genes are TRBV10-3 and TRBJ2-3; 13 nucleotides line up with TRBD2. The junction had 4 bases not matched to a gene; V was cut back by 6 bases and J by 4 bases. This CDR3 is 15 amino acids long. CDR1 ENHRY and CDR2 SYGVKD come from the germline V gene. For the CDR3, the DNA is TGTGCCATCAGCCCCACTAGCGGGAGGGCAGATACGCAGTATTTT. As protein: CAISPTSGRADTQYF.

This clonotype has a count of ten or more. V usage is TRBV3-1 and J usage is TRBJ2-1; TRBD2 agrees at 7 bases. Germline V gene lookup returns CDR1 LGHDT and CDR2 YNNKEL (reference sequence). With 1 base clipped from V and 3 bases from J, the junction kept 9 bases outside the gene matches. The CDR3 runs to 17 residues. This CDR3 is CASSQGVGGGVYNEQFF. As DNA, the CDR3 is TGTGCCAGCAGCCAAGGGGTGGGGGGAGGGGTCTACAATGAGCAGTTCTTC.

This clonotype has at least ten counts. The gene calls are TRBV12-3 or TRBV12-4 and TRBJ1-2, with 10 bases lining up with TRBD1. This CDR3 region has 16 residues. V was pared by 5 bases and J by 4 bases, with 10 bases of the junction left unmatched. The CDR3 nucleotides are TGTGCCAGCAGTCCATCCGGGACAGGGGTAGGCTATGGCTACACCTTC. As protein: CASSPSGTGVGYGYTF.

This clonotype has ten or more counts. The genes are TRBV4-1 and TRBJ2-1; a possible D gene is TRBD2 (6 bases). This CDR3 is built from 17 residues. Germline lookup yields CDR1 MGHRA and CDR2 YSYEKL. Between the trimmed V and J ends, which lost 2 bases and 7 bases, there was a span of 21 bases. This CDR3 is CASSQTSGSPLFNEQFF. The CDR3 nucleotides read TGCGCCAGCAGCCAAACCTCCGGGAGTCCCCTTTTTAATGAGCAGTTCTTC.

This clonotype came up many times. V and J are TRBV7-6 and TRBJ2-5, with a tentative D call TRBD1 (5 bases). V dropped 5 bases and J dropped 3 bases, with 16 bases sitting between them. This CDR3 spans 15 amino acids. Per germline, CDR1 SGHVS and CDR2 FNYEAQ. The CDR3 loop is CASSQGRVYEETQYF. As DNA, the CDR3 is TGTGCCAGCAGCCAGGGCAGGGTCTACGAAGAGACCCAGTACTTC. Together with reference TRBV7-6 and TRBJ2-5, the CDR3 gives the full variable domain: GAGVSQSPRYKVTKRGQDVALRCDPISGHVSLYWYRQALGQGPEFLTYFNYEAQQDKSGLPNDRFSAERPEGSISTLTIQRTEQRDSAMYRCASSQGRVYEETQYFGPGTRLLVL.

This clonotype was observed many times. This sequence joins TRBV29-1 and TRBJ1-5; no definite D call. Germline lookup yields CDR1 SQVTM and CDR2 ANQGSEA. Trimming took off 6 bases at V and 7 bases at J, with 16 bases between the two ends. The CDR3 is made up of 13 amino acids. CDR3 protein: CSVGLGVGQPQHF. The CDR3 DNA is TGCAGCGTGGGTCTCGGGGTGGGCCAGCCCCAGCATTTT.

This clonotype was seen at least ten times. The chain links TRBV12-3 or TRBV12-4 to TRBJ1-3; TRBD1 agrees at 10 bases. V dropped 3 bases and J dropped 7; count of bases not matched to a gene: 6. CDR3 size: 15 residues. CDR3 residues: CASSFTGQGSNTIYF. The CDR3 DNA reads TGTGCCAGCAGTTTCACGGGACAGGGGAGCAACACCATATATTTT.

The chain combines TRBV19 with TRBJ1-5; 10 bases match TRBD1. V trimming: 7 bases; J trimming: 1 base; junction bases outside the gene matches: 7. The CDR3 consists of 16 residues. The germline gives CDR1 LNHDA, CDR2 SQIVND (reference sequence). CDR3 protein: CASKGGQGTSNQPQHF. The CDR3 nucleotides read TGTGCCAGTAAAGGGGGACAGGGGACGAGCAATCAGCCCCAGCATTTT.

This clonotype was picked up many times. The rearrangement uses TRBV7-2 and TRBJ2-7; possibly TRBD2 for D (7 bases). V gave up 5 bases and J gave up 5 bases, with 16 bases separating them. CDR1 and CDR2 from the germline V gene are SGHTA and FQGNSA. The length of the CDR3 is 14 residues. CDR3 loop: CASSHRGGPHEQYF. The DNA of the CDR3 is TGTGCCAGCAGCCATAGGGGGGGGCCCCACGAGCAGTACTTC.

This clonotype is medium-sized in the sample. This chain uses TRBV5-1 with TRBJ2-1; 7 nucleotides match TRBD2. CDR1 is SGHRS and CDR2 is YFSETQ in the germline V gene. The CDR3 sequence is 16 residues long. Losses at the gene ends were 6 bases for V and 0 bases for J; bases not matched to a gene: 9. The CDR3 here is CASKRLADSSYNEQFF. In DNA form, the CDR3 reads TGCGCCAGCAAACGACTAGCAGATTCCTCCTACAATGAGCAGTTCTTC.

This clonotype has a count of ten or more. The rearrangement uses TRBV7-2 and TRBJ2-1; TRBD2 agrees at 8 bases. The CDR3 length is 16 residues. Unmatched junction bases numbered 9, after V lost 1 base and J lost 7 bases. Germline V gene data show CDR1 as SGHTA and CDR2 as FQGNSA. CDR3 sequence reads: CASSLDASGSRNEQFF. DNA for the CDR3: TGTGCCAGCAGCTTAGATGCGAGCGGGAGTAGGAATGAGCAGTTCTTC.

This clonotype was seen ten or more times. The chain combines TRBV9 with TRBJ2-7; TRBD1 is a possible D gene (6 bases). Between the trimmed V and J ends, which lost 0 bases and 6 bases, there was a span of 19 bases. CDR1 SGDLS and CDR2 YYNGEE come from the germline V gene. The CDR3 runs to 16 residues. In nucleotides, the CDR3 is TGTGCCAGCAGCGTAGAGGTGCAGGGGAGACGCTCCGAGCAGTACTTC. It encodes CASSVEVQGRRSEQYF. The whole variable domain, remainder taken from reference TRBV9 and TRBJ2-7, is DSGVTQTPKHLITATGQRVTLRCSPRSGDLSVYWYQQSLDQGLQFLIQYYNGEERAKGNILERFSAQQFPDLHSELNLSSLELGDSALYFCASSVEVQGRRSEQYFGPGTRLTVT.

This clonotype was counted many times. The chain has TRBV20-1 and TRBJ1-6; 9 nucleotides match TRBD1. V dropped 6 bases and J dropped 8; count of bases not matched to a gene: 8. CDR1 is DFQATT and CDR2 is SNEGSKA in the germline V gene (reference sequence). There are 14 residues in the CDR3. Written as DNA, the CDR3 is TGCAGTGCCCATGGACAGGGGATTGATTCACCCCTCCACTTT. This gives the protein CSAHGQGIDSPLHF.

This clonotype occurred many times. The chain employs TRBV10-3 and TRBJ2-1, with 9 bases aligning to TRBD2. Germline-derived CDR1 and CDR2 are ENHRY and SYGVKD. This CDR3 is built from 17 residues. V shed 0 bases and J 8 bases; nucleotides not matched to a gene: 11. CDR3 sequence reads: CAISESLAGGRGYEQFF. CDR3 nucleotide sequence: TGTGCCATCAGTGAGTCGTTGGCGGGAGGGCGAGGATATGAGCAGTTCTTC.

There are many counts of this clonotype. The rearrangement links TRBV12-3 or TRBV12-4 to TRBJ1-5; D is unclear. The CDR3 runs to 13 residues. The germline V and J ends were trimmed by 2 bases and 7 bases, with 9 bases remaining between them. In DNA form, the CDR3 reads TGTGCCAGCAGTTTATTGGGTGGGCAGCCCCAGCATTTT. Translating it yields CASSLLGGQPQHF.